Following are 15 T cell receptor beta chains from one sample sequenced in a study of T cell changes during pregnancy in multiple sclerosis. TCRdb keeps only in-frame clones here, not all; method: immunoSEQ multiplex PCR. The table includes approximately 70,000 clones, approximately 90% detected once. The specimen was peripheral blood, collected in the first trimester of pregnancy. The receptors originated from a female donor in good health, enrolled as a control in a pregnancy study.

The rearrangement uses TRBV7-6 and TRBJ2-7; possibly TRBD2 for D (6 bases). The V end lost 5 bases, the J end lost 2 bases, and 19 bases lay between the germline ends. The CDR3 loop spans 16 amino acids. CDR1 and CDR2 (germline): SGHVS, FNYEAQ. The CDR3 DNA follows: TGTGCCAGCAGCCCCACGCTAACTAGCAGACCCTACGAGCAGTACTTC. Translated: CASSPTLTSRPYEQYF.

The V call is TRBV21-1, the J call TRBJ2-7; whether TRBD2, the table's D call, matches the DNA was not checked. TRBV21-1 is flagged as a pseudogene. The CDR3 covers 15 residues. Written as DNA, the CDR3 is TGTGCCAGCAAGGGAGGGCCTATAGGCTCCTACGAGCAGTACTTC. It encodes CASKGGPIGSYEQYF.

V and J are TRBV27 and TRBJ1-1, with D uncertain. Trimming removed 4 bases at V and 1 base at J, with 10 bases between. Germline CDR1 MNHEY, CDR2 SMNVEV (reference sequence). This CDR3 contains 14 residues. The CDR3 bases are TGTGCCAGCAGTTGGACGGGGTCGAACACTGAAGCTTTCTTT. This encodes CASSWTGSNTEAFF.

The rearrangement uses TRBV15 and TRBJ2-7; possibly TRBD1 for D (5 bases). The V end was cut by 1 base, the J end by 0 bases, with 13 bases between. Germline-derived CDR1 and CDR2 are LNHNV and YYDKDF (reference sequence). This CDR3 spans 16 amino acids. The CDR3 coding sequence is TGTGCCACCAGCAGAGTGGGCGTGGGGCGCTCCTACGAGCAGTACTTC. Translated, it gives CATSRVGVGRSYEQYF.

The chain links TRBV7-2 to TRBJ1-4; D is perhaps TRBD1 (6 bases). Germline CDR1 reads SGHTA; CDR2 reads FQGNSA. The CDR3 sequence is 15 residues long. Trimming shortened V by 4 bases and J by 8 bases, and 17 bases separated the two germline ends. CDR3 residues: CASSSGQPRREKLFF. The CDR3 DNA reads as TGTGCCAGCAGCTCCGGACAGCCCCGACGAGAAAAACTGTTTTTT.

This chain joins TRBV10-1 and TRBJ1-2, with 8 bases lining up with TRBD1. Trimming took 6 bases from V and 6 from J; bases not matched to a gene: 9. CDR3 size: 14 residues. The V gene's germline CDR1 is WNHNN and CDR2 SYGVQD (reference sequence). CDR3 protein: CASSKQQGEDGYTF. DNA for the CDR3: TGCGCCAGCAGCAAACAACAGGGGGAGGATGGCTACACCTTC.

The rearrangement joins TRBV15 to TRBJ2-5; D perhaps matches TRBD2 (6 bases). Trimming removed 5 bases at V and 3 bases at J, with 13 bases between. Germline CDR1 is LNHNV and CDR2 is YYDKDF (reference sequence). The CDR3 runs to 14 residues. CDR3 amino acids: CATSLYSGEETQYF. CDR3 in DNA: TGTGCCACCAGCCTGTACTCGGGGGAAGAGACCCAGTACTTC.

The chain uses TRBV11-2 and TRBJ2-7; 7 bases fit TRBD1. CDR1 is SGHAT, CDR2 FQNNGV, per germline. The CDR3 covers 14 residues. Trimming at V came to 2 bases and at J to 3 bases, leaving 4 bases not matched to a gene. The CDR3 bases are TGTGCCAGCAGCTTACACGGACAGGTCTACGAGCAGTACTTC. Translating gives CASSLHGQVYEQYF.

This clone was seen a single time. This chain links TRBV29-1 with TRBJ2-2, with 7 bases matching TRBD1. CDR3 length: 13 amino acids. Unmatched junction bases numbered 2, after V lost 2 bases and J lost 5 bases. The germline CDR1 and CDR2 sequences are SQVTM and ANQGSEA. The CDR3 DNA follows: TGCAGCGTTGAAAGGGGGCGAACCGGGGAGCTGTTTTTT. Translating gives CSVERGRTGELFF.

V and J are TRBV7-2 and TRBJ2-3; the D is unclear. The CDR3 has 15 amino acids. Germline V gene data show CDR1 as SGHTA and CDR2 as FQGNSA. The V gene lost 1 base and the J gene lost 1 base, with 9 bases spanning the gap. Here the CDR3 reads CASSLGRLRTDTQYF. The CDR3 region has the DNA TGTGCCAGCAGCTTAGGTCGTCTACGCACAGATACGCAGTATTTT.

The chain recombines TRBV5-1 with TRBJ2-6; D uncertain. This CDR3 comprises 16 residues. V dropped 0 bases and J dropped 3 bases, with 10 bases sitting between them. The germline V gene has CDR1 SGHRS and CDR2 YFSETQ. The CDR3 is CASSLEPLYGANVLTF. Written as DNA, the CDR3 is TGCGCCAGCAGCTTGGAACCTCTATATGGGGCCAACGTCCTGACTTTC. The full variable domain, in which reference TRBV5-1 and TRBJ2-6 provide the parts outside the CDR3, is KAGVTQTPRYLIKTRGQQVTLSCSPISGHRSVSWYQQTPGQGLQFLFEYFSETQRNKGNFPGRFSGRQFSNSRSEMNVSTLELGDSALYLCASSLEPLYGANVLTFGAGSRLTVL.

This clone showed up just once. The genes are TRBV11-3 and TRBJ2-1, with 13 nucleotides matching TRBD2. In germline, CDR1 is SGHNT, CDR2 YENEEA. The CDR3 has 15 residues. Unmatched junction bases numbered 5, after V lost 5 bases and J lost 7 bases. CDR3 sequence (DNA): TGTGCCAGCAGCCGGACTAGCGGGGGTCAAAATGAGCAGTTCTTC. It is translated as CASSRTSGGQNEQFF.

This clone has a single count. V gene TRBV2 combines with J gene TRBJ2-3, with 7 bases matching TRBD2. V gave up 5 bases and J gave up 5 bases; unmatched junction bases: 1. This CDR3 is 12 amino acids long. Germline lookup yields CDR1 SNHLY and CDR2 FYNNEI. CDR3 in amino acids: CASSPGGDTQYF. The CDR3 DNA reads TGTGCCAGCAGTCCGGGGGGAGATACGCAGTATTTT.

The CDR3 DNA is TGTGCCAGCAGTTATTCGGGGGATGGTGAAAAACTGTTTTTT. This codes for CASSYSGDGEKLFF. V gene TRBV6-5 combines with J gene TRBJ1-4; TRBD1 is a possible D gene (5 bases). V lost 3 bases and J lost 7, with 12 bases in between. CDR3 length equals 14 residues. Germline CDR1 and CDR2: MNHEY and SVGAGI.

This clone appeared once. The V gene is TRBV28, the J gene TRBJ2-7, with 7 bases identical to TRBD2. The CDR3 totals 15 residues. CDR1 and CDR2 from the germline V gene are MDHEN and SYDVKM. V lost 3 bases to trimming and J lost 1 base; unmatched junction nucleotides: 6. Written as DNA, the CDR3 is TGTGCCAGCAGTTTGGGGACTATAAAATCCTACGAGCAGTACTTC. Its protein product is CASSLGTIKSYEQYF.